The sample holds many counts of the clone carrying this T cell receptor beta chain. The data originate from a study of T cells of healthy individuals. V was pared by 5 bases and J by 4 bases, with 5 bases of the junction left unmatched. The CDR3 has 15 residues. TCRdb re-called the 5' RACE reads through MiXCR, storing one row per CDR3 protein. The table has 50,000 to 55,000 distinct CDR3 sequences, approximately 14% seen once; the top ten hold more than 15%. J is TRBJ2-1 and V is TRBV12-3 or TRBV12-4; 10 nucleotides match TRBD2. This TCR derives from a human donor in good health. The CDR3 here is CASSASGGAYNEQFF. CDR3 nucleotide sequence: TGTGCCAGCAGTGCGAGCGGGGGGGCTTACAATGAGCAGTTCTTC.